The next 27 T cell receptor beta chains were all read from a single sample in a study of cytomegalovirus exposure and HLA in healthy donors. Repertoires were generated with immunoSEQ multiplex PCR, while TCRdb's copy carries only in-frame clones and drops some. This repertoire shows some 240,000 clones, roughly 87% found once; its top ten account for more than 1.5%. The sequenced sample was PBMCs. These receptors all come from a young woman in good health and CMV-seropositive.

This chain links TRBV9 with TRBJ1-3, with D possibly TRBD1 on 5 matching bases. CDR1 is SGDLS and CDR2 is YYNGEE in the germline V gene. V was clipped by 3 bases and J by 1 base, with 11 bases between them. The CDR3 loop spans 15 amino acids. The CDR3 DNA follows: TGTGCCAGCAGCGGCCGGACAAGATCTGGAAACACCATATATTTT. Translating gives CASSGRTRSGNTIYF.

The chain combines TRBV10-3 with TRBJ2-1; no definite D call. The CDR3 contains 15 residues. The V and J ends lost 2 bases and 0 bases respectively, with 8 bases between them. Germline loops: CDR1 ENHRY, CDR2 SYGVKD. CDR3 amino acids: CAISEGWSSYNEQFF. In DNA, the CDR3 is TGTGCCATCAGTGAGGGATGGAGCTCCTACAATGAGCAGTTCTTC.

V gene TRBV11-2 combines with J gene TRBJ2-7; weak D call: TRBD1 (6 bases). The germline V gene encodes CDR1 SGHAT and CDR2 FQNNGV. The V end lost 3 bases, the J end lost 6 bases, and 18 bases lay between the germline ends. The CDR3 runs 15 residues. CDR3 in DNA: TGTGCCAGCAGCTTGTTCTTATTAGGGGGATCCGAGCAGTACTTC. Residues: CASSLFLLGGSEQYF.

CDR3 nucleotide sequence: TGTGCCAGCAGCGTAGACACCTCCTACGAGCAGTACTTC. It is translated as CASSVDTSYEQYF. J is TRBJ2-7 and V is TRBV9; D remains ambiguous. The CDR3 spans 13 residues. Trimming took off 0 bases at V and 0 bases at J, with 4 bases between the two ends. Germline CDR1 is SGDLS and CDR2 is YYNGEE.

The rearrangement links TRBV6-5 to TRBJ1-2; 9 nucleotides agree with TRBD1. The CDR3 totals 15 residues. Trimming cost V 6 bases and J 7 bases; bases outside gene matches: 12. Germline V CDR1 and CDR2: MNHEY, SVGAGI. In DNA form, the CDR3 reads TGTGCCAGCAGCCCCCCCGGGACAGGGTTCCGTGGCTACACCTTC. Protein: CASSPPGTGFRGYTF.

The chain links TRBV10-3 to TRBJ1-5, with D possibly TRBD1 on 6 matching bases. This CDR3 has 13 amino acids. The ends were cut back, 7 bases at V and 6 bases at J, with 13 bases in the middle. Germline V lookup: CDR1 ENHRY, CDR2 SYGVKD. The CDR3 sequence: CAIKQGNSQPQHF. CDR3 in DNA: TGTGCCATCAAACAGGGTAATAGTCAGCCCCAGCATTTT.

V usage is TRBV19 and J usage is TRBJ2-7; 7 nucleotides align to TRBD2. This CDR3 comprises 16 residues. CDR1 is LNHDA, CDR2 SQIVND, per germline (reference sequence). V gave up 5 bases and J gave up 2 bases; unmatched junction bases: 12. This chain's CDR3 is CASSAGTIRGAYEQYF. The CDR3 bases are TGTGCCAGTAGTGCAGGGACTATCCGGGGGGCCTACGAGCAGTACTTC.

V usage is TRBV5-1 and J usage is TRBJ1-4, with TRBD1 identical over 7 bases. This CDR3 comprises 14 residues. V lost 1 base and J lost 6; bases outside the gene matches: 3. The germline CDR1 and CDR2 sequences are SGHRS and YFSETQ. The CDR3 region has the DNA TGCGCCAGCAGCTTGCGACAGGGAGATGAAAAACTGTTTTTT. Residues: CASSLRQGDEKLFF.

CDR3 in DNA: TGTGCCATCAGTGTTACAGGGTACAATGAGCAGTTCTTC. Protein sequence: CAISVTGYNEQFF. V and J are TRBV10-3 and TRBJ2-1, with D perhaps matching TRBD1 (6 bases). V was clipped by 4 bases and J by 4 bases, with 8 bases between them. Germline V lookup: CDR1 ENHRY, CDR2 SYGVKD. The CDR3 sequence is 13 residues long.

The count of this clone is one. The V and J genes are TRBV7-2 and TRBJ2-1, with TRBD1 matching over 7 bases. CDR1 is SGHTA, CDR2 FQGNSA, per germline. Trimming cost V 2 bases and J 5 bases; bases outside gene matches: 12. The CDR3 runs 17 residues. The CDR3 DNA follows: TGTGCCAGCAGCTTATTGGGCCAGACAGGGCTACACAATGAGCAGTTCTTC. This codes for CASSLLGQTGLHNEQFF.

V gene TRBV28 combines with J gene TRBJ2-7; D remains unclear. V shed 5 bases and J shed 2 bases, with 7 bases lying between them. Germline CDR1 reads MDHEN; CDR2 reads SYDVKM. There are 12 residues in the CDR3. The CDR3 region has the DNA TGTGCCAGCAGTCTACCCACCTACGAGCAGTACTTC. Translating it yields CASSLPTYEQYF.

The V gene is TRBV30, the J gene TRBJ2-1, with 7 bases that match TRBD1. The V and J ends lost 0 bases and 7 bases, in that order; junction bases with no gene match: 3. The length of the CDR3 is 13 residues. CDR1 and CDR2 (germline): GTSNPN, SVGIG (reference sequence). CDR3 region: CAWSVDRENEQFF. The CDR3 DNA reads as TGTGCCTGGAGTGTAGACAGGGAGAATGAGCAGTTCTTC.

The chain uses TRBV27 and TRBJ2-2; D is undetermined. The CDR3 spans 14 residues. Germline V lookup: CDR1 MNHEY, CDR2 SMNVEV (reference sequence). The ends were cut back, 6 bases at V and 0 bases at J, with 8 bases in the middle. DNA for the CDR3: TGTGCCAGCAGACCCTACCCGAACACCGGGGAGCTGTTTTTT. Protein: CASRPYPNTGELFF.

This chain connects TRBV28 to TRBJ1-1; TRBD1 might be the D (6 bases). The CDR3 contains 13 residues. Germline CDR1 and CDR2: MDHEN and SYDVKM. Trimming removed 2 bases at V and 7 bases at J, with 11 bases between. The DNA for the CDR3 is TGTGCCAGCAGTTTAGGGACAATCAGTGAAGCTTTCTTT. This codes for CASSLGTISEAFF.

The rearrangement links TRBV5-4 to TRBJ1-2, with 7 bases fitting TRBD1. The CDR3 contains 15 residues. The V gene end was trimmed by 3 bases and the J gene end by 7 bases; junction bases not matched to a gene: 12. The V gene's germline CDR1 is SGHNT and CDR2 YYREEE (reference sequence). The CDR3 bases are TGTGCCAGCAGCTCGGAGATAGGGGGCGTAGGTGGCTACACCTTC. Amino acids: CASSSEIGGVGGYTF.

This chain joins TRBV18 and TRBJ2-1; D is unresolved. Trimming removed 1 base at V and 10 bases at J, with 8 bases between. The length of the CDR3 is 12 residues. Germline loops: CDR1 KGHSH, CDR2 LQKENI. CDR3: CASSPQAGEQFF. Here the CDR3 DNA reads TGTGCCAGCTCACCACAAGCAGGCGAGCAGTTCTTC.

The J gene is TRBJ1-2, the V gene TRBV15; D remains unclear. V lost 1 base to trimming and J lost 8 bases, with 11 bases between them. The CDR3 length is 13 residues. The germline V gene encodes CDR1 LNHNV and CDR2 YYDKDF (reference sequence). The CDR3 region has the DNA TGTGCCACCAGCAGAGTAACCCTTAGCGGCTACACCTTC. Amino acids: CATSRVTLSGYTF.

The sample holds a few counts of this clone. V usage is TRBV6-1 and J usage is TRBJ1-5; D unresolved. V gave up 6 bases and J gave up 2 bases, with 14 bases separating them. The CDR3 spans 15 residues. The germline gives CDR1 MNHNS, CDR2 SASEGT. The CDR3 nucleotides read TGTGCCAGCAGCGCAGGAGGGTCAGGCAATCAGCCCCAGCATTTT. Protein product: CASSAGGSGNQPQHF.

Here the CDR3 reads CASSSSSYEQYF. The CDR3, as DNA: TGTGCCAGCAGTTCGAGCTCCTACGAGCAGTACTTC. The V and J genes are TRBV6-6 and TRBJ2-7; D is ambiguous. The CDR3 contains 12 residues. Trimming cost V 4 bases and J 0 bases, with 4 bases left between them. In germline, CDR1 is MNHNY, CDR2 SVGAGI (reference sequence).

The chain has TRBV11-2 and TRBJ1-2; 7 bases fit TRBD1. The CDR3 sequence is 14 residues long. Germline CDR1 reads SGHAT; CDR2 reads FQNNGV. V was pared by 4 bases and J by 8 bases, with 10 bases of the junction left unmatched. The CDR3: CASSSYWGQRGYTF. CDR3 nucleotides: TGTGCCAGCAGCTCATACTGGGGACAGCGCGGCTACACCTTC.

The V call is TRBV2, the J call TRBJ1-4, with a tentative D call TRBD1 (6 bases). CDR3 length: 15 residues. Germline V gene data show CDR1 as SNHLY and CDR2 as FYNNEI. Trimming took off 1 base at V and 8 bases at J, with 14 bases between the two ends. The CDR3, as DNA: TGTGCCAGCAGTGAAGAGGGGGGGCTTACGGAAAAACTGTTTTTT. Translated, it gives CASSEEGGLTEKLFF. The full variable domain, with the rest looked up from reference TRBV2 and TRBJ1-4, is EPEVTQTPSHQVTQMGQEVILRCVPISNHLYFYWYRQILGQKVEFLVSFYNNEISEKSEIFDDQFSVERPDGSNFTLKIRSTKLEDSAMYFCASSEEGGLTEKLFFGSGTQLSVL.

The rearrangement links TRBV5-1 to TRBJ2-7; D may be TRBD1 (6 bases). With 4 bases removed from V and 6 bases from J, the gap between germline ends came to 17 bases. Germline V lookup: CDR1 SGHRS, CDR2 YFSETQ. The CDR3 extends over 14 amino acids. CDR3 coding DNA: TGCGCCAGCAGCCCAACAGGGATGGGCCTCGAGCAGTACTTC. It codes for CASSPTGMGLEQYF.

This clone appeared once. V and J are TRBV12-5 and TRBJ1-1; D uncertain. V was trimmed by 2 bases and J by 1 base, leaving 14 bases between them. The germline V gene encodes CDR1 LGHNT and CDR2 FRNRAP. The CDR3 runs to 16 residues. In DNA form, the CDR3 reads TGTGCTAGTGGTTTGTCTCCTACAGAGGGGAACACTGAAGCTTTCTTT. Translated, it gives CASGLSPTEGNTEAFF.

The CDR3: CASSLALTGGSYNEQFF. In DNA form, the CDR3 reads TGTGCCAGCAGCTTGGCGCTGACGGGAGGCTCCTACAATGAGCAGTTCTTC. V and J are TRBV11-2 and TRBJ2-1; TRBD2 aligns across 7 bases. Trimming cost V 3 bases and J 0 bases; bases outside gene matches: 8. This CDR3 spans 17 amino acids. CDR1 is SGHAT, CDR2 FQNNGV, per germline.

The rearrangement uses TRBV7-9 and TRBJ2-3; 7 bases fit TRBD2. The CDR3 runs to 17 residues. CDR1 and CDR2 (germline): SEHNR, FQNEAQ (reference sequence). V shed 3 bases and J 5 bases; nucleotides not matched to a gene: 14. The CDR3 DNA follows: TGTGCCAGCAGCTTCCCCCCTGTAACTAGCGATAGAGATACGCAGTATTTT. Its protein product is CASSFPPVTSDRDTQYF.

The chain combines TRBV15 with TRBJ1-1; unclear D gene. The germline CDR1 and CDR2 sequences are LNHNV and YYDKDF (reference sequence). V was shortened by 0 bases and J by 5 bases, with 10 bases between the two germline ends. The length of the CDR3 is 14 residues. Here the CDR3 reads CATSRDRWETEAFF. As DNA, the CDR3 is TGTGCCACCAGCAGAGATCGGTGGGAGACTGAAGCTTTCTTT.

This chain joins TRBV2 and TRBJ1-4, with D maybe TRBD1 (5 bases). Trimming removed 6 bases from V and 0 bases from J, with 20 bases in between. Per germline, CDR1 SNHLY and CDR2 FYNNEI. The CDR3 is 18 residues long. CDR3 residues: CASSREEGRGATNEKLFF. In DNA form, the CDR3 reads TGTGCCAGCAGCCGAGAGGAGGGTAGGGGTGCAACTAATGAAAAACTGTTTTTT.